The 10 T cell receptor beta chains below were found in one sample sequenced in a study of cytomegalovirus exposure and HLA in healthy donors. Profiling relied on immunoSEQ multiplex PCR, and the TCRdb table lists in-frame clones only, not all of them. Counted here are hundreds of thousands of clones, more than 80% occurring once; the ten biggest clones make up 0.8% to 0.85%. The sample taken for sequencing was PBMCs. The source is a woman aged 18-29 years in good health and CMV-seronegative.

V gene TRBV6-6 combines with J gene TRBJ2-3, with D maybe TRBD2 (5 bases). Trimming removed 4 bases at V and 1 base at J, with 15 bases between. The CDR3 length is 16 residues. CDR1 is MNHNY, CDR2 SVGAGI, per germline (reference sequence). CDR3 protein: CASSSPLMRGTDTQYF. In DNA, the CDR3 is TGTGCCAGCAGTTCCCCCCTTATGCGGGGCACAGATACGCAGTATTTT.

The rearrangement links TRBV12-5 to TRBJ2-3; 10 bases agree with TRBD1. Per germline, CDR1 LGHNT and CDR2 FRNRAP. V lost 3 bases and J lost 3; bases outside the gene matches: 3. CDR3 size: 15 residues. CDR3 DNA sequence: TGTGCTAGTGGTTTCTGGACAGGGGGGACAGATACGCAGTATTTT. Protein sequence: CASGFWTGGTDTQYF.

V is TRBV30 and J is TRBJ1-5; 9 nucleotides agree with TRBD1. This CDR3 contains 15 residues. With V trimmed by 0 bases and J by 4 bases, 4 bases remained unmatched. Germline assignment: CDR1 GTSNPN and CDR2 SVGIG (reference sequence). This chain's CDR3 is CAWSVQTGGNQPQHF. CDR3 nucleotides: TGTGCCTGGAGTGTCCAGACAGGGGGAAATCAGCCCCAGCATTTT.

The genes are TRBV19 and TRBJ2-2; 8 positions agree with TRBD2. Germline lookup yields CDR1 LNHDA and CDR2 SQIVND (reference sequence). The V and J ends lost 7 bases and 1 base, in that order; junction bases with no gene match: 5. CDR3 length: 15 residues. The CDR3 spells CASTQGTRNTGELFF. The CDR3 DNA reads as TGTGCCAGTACCCAAGGGACTAGGAACACCGGGGAGCTGTTTTTT.

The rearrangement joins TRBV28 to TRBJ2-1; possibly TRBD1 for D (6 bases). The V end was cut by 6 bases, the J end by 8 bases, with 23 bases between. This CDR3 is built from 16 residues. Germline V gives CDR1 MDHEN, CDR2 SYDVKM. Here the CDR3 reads CASRPVVYRVRHEQFF. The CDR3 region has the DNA TGTGCCAGCAGGCCCGTTGTCTACAGGGTTAGGCATGAGCAGTTCTTC.

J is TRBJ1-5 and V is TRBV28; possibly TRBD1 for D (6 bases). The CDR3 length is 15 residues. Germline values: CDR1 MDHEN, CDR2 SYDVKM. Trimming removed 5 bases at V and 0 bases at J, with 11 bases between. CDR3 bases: TGTGCCAGCAGTCTCACAGGGTATAGCAATCAGCCCCAGCATTTT. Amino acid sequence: CASSLTGYSNQPQHF.

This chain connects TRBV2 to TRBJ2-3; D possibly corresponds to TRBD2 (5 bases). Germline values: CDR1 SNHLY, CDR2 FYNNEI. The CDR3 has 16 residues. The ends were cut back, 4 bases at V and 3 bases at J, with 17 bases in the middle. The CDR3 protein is CASSGILGETTDTQYF. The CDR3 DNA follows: TGTGCCAGCAGTGGCATCCTCGGGGAAACGACAGATACGCAGTATTTT. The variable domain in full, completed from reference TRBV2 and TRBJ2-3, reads EPEVTQTPSHQVTQMGQEVILRCVPISNHLYFYWYRQILGQKVEFLVSFYNNEISEKSEIFDDQFSVERPDGSNFTLKIRSTKLEDSAMYFCASSGILGETTDTQYFGPGTRLTVL.

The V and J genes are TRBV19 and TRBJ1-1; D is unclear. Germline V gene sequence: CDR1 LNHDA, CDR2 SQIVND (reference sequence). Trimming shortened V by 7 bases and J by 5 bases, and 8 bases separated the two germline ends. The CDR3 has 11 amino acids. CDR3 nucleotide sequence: TGTGCCAGTAAACGCGGGACTGAAGCTTTCTTT. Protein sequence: CASKRGTEAFF. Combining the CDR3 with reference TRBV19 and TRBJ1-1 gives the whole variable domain DGGITQSPKYLFRKEGQNVTLSCEQNLNHDAMYWYRQDPGQGLRLIYYSQIVNDFQKGDIAEGYSVSREKKESFPLTVTSAQKNPTAFYLCASKRGTEAFFGQGTRLTVV.

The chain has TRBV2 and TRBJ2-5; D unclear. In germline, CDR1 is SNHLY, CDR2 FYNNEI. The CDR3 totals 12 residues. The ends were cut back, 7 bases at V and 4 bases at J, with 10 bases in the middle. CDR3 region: CASNPPVETQYF. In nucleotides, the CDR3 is TGTGCCAGCAATCCCCCAGTAGAGACCCAGTACTTC.

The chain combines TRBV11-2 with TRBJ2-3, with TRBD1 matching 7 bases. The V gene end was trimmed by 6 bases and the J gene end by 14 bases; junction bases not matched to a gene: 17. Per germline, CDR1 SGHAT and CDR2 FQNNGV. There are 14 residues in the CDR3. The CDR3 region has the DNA TGTGCCAGCAGTGCAACCACAACCGGGACAGTGGGGTATTTT. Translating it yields CASSATTTGTVGYF.